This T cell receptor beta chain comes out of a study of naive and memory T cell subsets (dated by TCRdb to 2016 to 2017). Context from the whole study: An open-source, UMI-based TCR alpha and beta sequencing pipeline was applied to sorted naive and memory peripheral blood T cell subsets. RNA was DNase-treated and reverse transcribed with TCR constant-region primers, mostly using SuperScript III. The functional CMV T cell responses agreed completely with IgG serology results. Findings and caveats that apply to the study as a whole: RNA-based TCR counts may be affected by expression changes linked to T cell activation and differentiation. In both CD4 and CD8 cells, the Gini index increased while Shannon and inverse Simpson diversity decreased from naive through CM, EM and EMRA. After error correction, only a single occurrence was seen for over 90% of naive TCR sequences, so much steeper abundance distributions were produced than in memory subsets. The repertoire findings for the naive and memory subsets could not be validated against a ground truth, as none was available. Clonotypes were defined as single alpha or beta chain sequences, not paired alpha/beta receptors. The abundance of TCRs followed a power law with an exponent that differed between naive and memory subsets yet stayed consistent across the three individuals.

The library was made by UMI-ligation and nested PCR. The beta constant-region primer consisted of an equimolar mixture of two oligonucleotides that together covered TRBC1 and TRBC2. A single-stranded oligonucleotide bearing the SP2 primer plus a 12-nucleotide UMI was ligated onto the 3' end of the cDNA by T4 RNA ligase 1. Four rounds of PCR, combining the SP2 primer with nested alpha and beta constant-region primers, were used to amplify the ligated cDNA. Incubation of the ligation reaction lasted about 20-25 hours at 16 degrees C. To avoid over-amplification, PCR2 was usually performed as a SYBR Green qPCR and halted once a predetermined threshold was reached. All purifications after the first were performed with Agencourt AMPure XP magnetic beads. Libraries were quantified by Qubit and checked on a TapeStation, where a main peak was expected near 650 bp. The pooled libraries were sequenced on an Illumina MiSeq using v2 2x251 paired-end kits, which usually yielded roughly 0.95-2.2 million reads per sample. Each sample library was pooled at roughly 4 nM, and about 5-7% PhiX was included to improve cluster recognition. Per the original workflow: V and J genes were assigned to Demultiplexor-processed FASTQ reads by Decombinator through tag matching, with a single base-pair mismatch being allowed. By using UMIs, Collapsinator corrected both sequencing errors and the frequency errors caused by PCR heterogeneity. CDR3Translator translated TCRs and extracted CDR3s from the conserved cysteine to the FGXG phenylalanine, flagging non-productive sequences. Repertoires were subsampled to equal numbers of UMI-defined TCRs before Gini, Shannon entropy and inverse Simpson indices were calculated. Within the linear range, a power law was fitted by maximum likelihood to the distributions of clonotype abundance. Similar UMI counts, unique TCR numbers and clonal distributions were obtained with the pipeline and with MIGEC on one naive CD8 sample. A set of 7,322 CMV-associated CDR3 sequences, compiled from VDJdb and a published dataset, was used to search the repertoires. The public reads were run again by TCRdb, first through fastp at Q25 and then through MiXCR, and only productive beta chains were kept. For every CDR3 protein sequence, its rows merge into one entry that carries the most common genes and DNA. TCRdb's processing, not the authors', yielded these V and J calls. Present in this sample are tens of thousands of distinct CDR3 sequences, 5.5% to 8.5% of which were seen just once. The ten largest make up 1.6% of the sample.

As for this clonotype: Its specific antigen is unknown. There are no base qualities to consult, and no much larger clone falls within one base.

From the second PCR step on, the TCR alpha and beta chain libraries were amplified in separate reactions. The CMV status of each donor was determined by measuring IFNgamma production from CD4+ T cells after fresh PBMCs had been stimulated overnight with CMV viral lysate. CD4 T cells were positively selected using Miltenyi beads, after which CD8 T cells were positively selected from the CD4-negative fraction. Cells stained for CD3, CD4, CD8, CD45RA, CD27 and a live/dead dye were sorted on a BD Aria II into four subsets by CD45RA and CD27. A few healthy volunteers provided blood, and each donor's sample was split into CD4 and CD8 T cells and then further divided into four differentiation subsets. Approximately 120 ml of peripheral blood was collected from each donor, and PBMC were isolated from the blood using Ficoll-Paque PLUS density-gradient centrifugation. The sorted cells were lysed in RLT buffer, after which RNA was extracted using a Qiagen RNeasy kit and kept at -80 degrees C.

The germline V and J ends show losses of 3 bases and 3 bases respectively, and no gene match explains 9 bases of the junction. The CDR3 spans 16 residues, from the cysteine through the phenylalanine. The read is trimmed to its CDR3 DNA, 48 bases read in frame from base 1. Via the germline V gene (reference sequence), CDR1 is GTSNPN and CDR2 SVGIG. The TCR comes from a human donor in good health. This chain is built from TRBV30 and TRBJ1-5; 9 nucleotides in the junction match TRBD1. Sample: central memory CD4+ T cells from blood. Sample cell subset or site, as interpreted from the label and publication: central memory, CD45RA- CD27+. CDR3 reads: CAWRPTGTGFNQPQHF. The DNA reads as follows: TGTGCCTGGAGACCAACTGGGACAGGGTTCAATCAGCCCCAGCATTTT.